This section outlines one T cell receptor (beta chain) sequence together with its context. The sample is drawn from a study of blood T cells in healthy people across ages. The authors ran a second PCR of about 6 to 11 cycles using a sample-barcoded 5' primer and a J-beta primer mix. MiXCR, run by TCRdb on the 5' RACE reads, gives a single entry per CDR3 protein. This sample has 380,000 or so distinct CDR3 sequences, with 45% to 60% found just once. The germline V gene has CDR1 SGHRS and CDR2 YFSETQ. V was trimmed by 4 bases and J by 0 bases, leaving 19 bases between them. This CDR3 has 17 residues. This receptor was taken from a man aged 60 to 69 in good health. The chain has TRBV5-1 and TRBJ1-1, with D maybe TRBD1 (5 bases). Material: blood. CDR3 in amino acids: CASSPGGRGRLNTEAFF. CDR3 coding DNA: TGCGCCAGCAGCCCGGGGGGACGTGGAAGGTTGAACACTGAAGCTTTCTTT.